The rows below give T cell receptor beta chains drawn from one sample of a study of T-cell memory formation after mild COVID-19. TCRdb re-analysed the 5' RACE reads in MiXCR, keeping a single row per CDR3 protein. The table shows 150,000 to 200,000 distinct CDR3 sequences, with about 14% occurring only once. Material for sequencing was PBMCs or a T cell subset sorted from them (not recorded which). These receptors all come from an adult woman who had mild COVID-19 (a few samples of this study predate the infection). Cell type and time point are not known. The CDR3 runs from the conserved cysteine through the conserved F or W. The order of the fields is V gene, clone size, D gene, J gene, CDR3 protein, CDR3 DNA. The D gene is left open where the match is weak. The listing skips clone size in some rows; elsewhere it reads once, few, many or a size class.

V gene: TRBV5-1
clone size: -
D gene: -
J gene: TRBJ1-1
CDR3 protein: CASSLFMTGTNTEAFF
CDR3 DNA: TGCGCCAGCAGCTTGTTTATGACCGGGACGAACACTGAAGCTTTCTTT

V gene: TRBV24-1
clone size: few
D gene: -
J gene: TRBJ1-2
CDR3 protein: CATSDLDGYTF
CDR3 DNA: TGTGCCACCAGTGATTTAGATGGCTACACCTTC

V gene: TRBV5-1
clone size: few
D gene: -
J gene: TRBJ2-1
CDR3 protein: CASRRGQYNEQFF
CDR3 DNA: TGCGCCAGCAGAAGGGGTCAGTACAATGAGCAGTTCTTC

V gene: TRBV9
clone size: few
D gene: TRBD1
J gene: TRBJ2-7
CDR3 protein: CASSVGPGQPYEQYF
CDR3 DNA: TGTGCCAGCAGCGTAGGGCCGGGACAGCCCTACGAGCAGTACTTC

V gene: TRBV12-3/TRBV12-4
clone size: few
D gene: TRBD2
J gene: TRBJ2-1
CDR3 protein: CASSPDPGLAGNNEQFF
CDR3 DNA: TGTGCCAGCAGTCCAGACCCGGGACTAGCGGGGAACAATGAGCAGTTCTTC

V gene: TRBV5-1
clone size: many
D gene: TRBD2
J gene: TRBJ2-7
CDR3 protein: CASSLGGRMYEQYF
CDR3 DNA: TGCGCCAGCAGCTTGGGCGGGAGAATGTACGAGCAGTACTTC

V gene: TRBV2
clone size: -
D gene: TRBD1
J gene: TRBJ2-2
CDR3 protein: CASSVGQGHTGELFF
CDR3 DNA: TGTGCCAGCAGTGTGGGACAGGGGCACACCGGGGAGCTGTTTTTT

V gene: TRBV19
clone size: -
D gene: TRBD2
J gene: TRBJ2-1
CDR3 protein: CASSIPSGGFNEQFF
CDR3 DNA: TGTGCCAGTAGTATACCCAGCGGGGGATTCAATGAGCAGTTCTTC

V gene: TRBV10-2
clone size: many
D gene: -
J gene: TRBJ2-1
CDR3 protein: CASSVSQEYNEQFF
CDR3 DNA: TGCGCCAGCAGTGTGTCTCAAGAATACAATGAGCAGTTCTTC

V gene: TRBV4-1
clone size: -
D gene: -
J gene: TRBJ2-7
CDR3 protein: CASSPRSLRQGLSYEQYF
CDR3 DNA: TGCGCCAGCAGCCCCCGATCCCTCCGACAGGGACTTTCCTACGAGCAGTACTTC

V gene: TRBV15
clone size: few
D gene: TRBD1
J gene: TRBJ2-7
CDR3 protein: CATSRVSRGNYEQYF
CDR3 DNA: TGTGCCACCAGCAGAGTAAGCAGGGGGAACTACGAGCAGTACTTC

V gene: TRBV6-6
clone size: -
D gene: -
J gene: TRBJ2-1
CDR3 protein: CASLLNEGHLLSSSYNEQFF
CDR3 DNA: TGTGCCAGCCTACTCAATGAGGGACATCTCCTCTCGAGCTCCTACAATGAGCAGTTCTTC

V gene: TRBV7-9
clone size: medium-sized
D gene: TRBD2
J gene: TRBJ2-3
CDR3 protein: CASSLGSSGSRTDTQYF
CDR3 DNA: TGTGCCAGCAGCTTGGGGAGTAGCGGGAGTAGGACAGATACGCAGTATTTT

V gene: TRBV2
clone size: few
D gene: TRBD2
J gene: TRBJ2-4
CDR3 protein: CASREAGLVSIQYF
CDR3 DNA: TGTGCCAGCAGGGAAGCGGGACTGGTGAGCATTCAGTACTTC

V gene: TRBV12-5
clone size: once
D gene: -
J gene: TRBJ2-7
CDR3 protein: CASGGTGTAIYEQYF
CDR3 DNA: TGTGCTAGTGGTGGGACCGGGACTGCCATCTACGAGCAGTACTTC

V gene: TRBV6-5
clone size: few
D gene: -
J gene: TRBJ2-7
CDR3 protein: CASSYWGRVEQYF
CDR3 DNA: TGTGCCAGCAGTTACTGGGGACGGGTCGAGCAGTACTTC

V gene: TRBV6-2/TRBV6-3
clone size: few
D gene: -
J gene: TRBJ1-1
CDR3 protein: CASSYSALRLDSANTEAFF
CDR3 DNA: TGTGCCAGCAGTTACTCGGCCCTTCGATTGGACAGTGCGAACACTGAAGCTTTCTTT

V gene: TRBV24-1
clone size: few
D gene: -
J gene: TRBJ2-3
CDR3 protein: CATSVQGQSTDTQYF
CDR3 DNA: TGTGCCACCAGTGTACAGGGACAAAGCACAGATACGCAGTATTTT

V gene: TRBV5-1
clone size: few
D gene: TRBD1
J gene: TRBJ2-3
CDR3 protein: CASSRGKPTGGLTDTQYF
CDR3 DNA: TGCGCCAGCAGCCGGGGCAAACCGACAGGGGGCCTCACAGATACGCAGTATTTT

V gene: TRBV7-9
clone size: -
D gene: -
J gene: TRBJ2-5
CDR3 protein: CASSPIGSPETQYF
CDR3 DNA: TGTGCCAGCAGCCCTATCGGGAGTCCAGAGACCCAGTACTTC

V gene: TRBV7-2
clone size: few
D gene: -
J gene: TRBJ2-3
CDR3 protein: CASPQGSGASSTDTQYF
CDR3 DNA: TGTGCCAGCCCCCAAGGGTCAGGGGCGAGTAGCACAGATACGCAGTATTTT

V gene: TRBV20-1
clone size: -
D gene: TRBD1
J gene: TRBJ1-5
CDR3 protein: CSARKQGTQPQHF
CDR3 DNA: TGCAGTGCTAGAAAACAGGGGACTCAGCCCCAGCATTTT

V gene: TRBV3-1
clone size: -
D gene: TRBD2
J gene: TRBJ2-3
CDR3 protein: CASSQDATSGGNTDTQYF
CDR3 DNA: TGTGCCAGCAGCCAAGACGCCACTAGCGGGGGGAACACAGATACGCAGTATTTT

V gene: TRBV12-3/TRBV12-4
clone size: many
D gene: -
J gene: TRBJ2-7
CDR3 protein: CASSLVGGRSYEQYF
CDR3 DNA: TGTGCCAGCAGTCTCGTCGGGGGACGCTCCTACGAGCAGTACTTC

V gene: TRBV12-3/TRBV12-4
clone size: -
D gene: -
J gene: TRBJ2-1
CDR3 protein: CASSAGLPSSYNEQFF
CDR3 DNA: TGTGCCAGCAGCGCCGGACTCCCGAGCTCCTACAATGAGCAGTTCTTC

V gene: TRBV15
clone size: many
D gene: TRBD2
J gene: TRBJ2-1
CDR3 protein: CATSREREGLHNEQFF
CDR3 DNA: TGTGCCACCAGCAGAGAGCGGGAGGGCCTCCATAATGAGCAGTTCTTC

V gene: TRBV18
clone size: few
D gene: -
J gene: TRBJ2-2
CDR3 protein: CASSQDKSTGELFF
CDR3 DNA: TGTGCCAGCTCACAGGACAAATCAACCGGGGAGCTGTTTTTT

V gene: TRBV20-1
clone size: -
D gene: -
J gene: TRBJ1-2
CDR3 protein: CSAREIGQGSPYGYTF
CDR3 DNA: TGCAGTGCTAGAGAAATAGGCCAGGGCAGCCCCTATGGCTACACCTTC

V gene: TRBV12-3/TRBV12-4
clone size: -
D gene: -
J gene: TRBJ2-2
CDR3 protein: CASRSTGTRNTGELFF
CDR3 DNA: TGTGCCAGCAGGTCCACCGGGACCCGTAACACCGGGGAGCTGTTTTTT

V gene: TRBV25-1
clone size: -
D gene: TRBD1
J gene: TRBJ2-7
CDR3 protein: CASTRGTGQYF
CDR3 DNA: TGTGCCAGCACCCGGGGGACAGGGCAGTACTTC

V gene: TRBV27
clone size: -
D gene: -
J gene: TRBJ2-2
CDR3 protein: CATRPSRTGELFF
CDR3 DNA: TGTGCCACACGGCCTAGCCGGACCGGGGAGCTGTTTTTT

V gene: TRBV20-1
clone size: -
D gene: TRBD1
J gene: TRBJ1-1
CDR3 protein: CSARDQGGSEKAFF
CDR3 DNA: TGCAGTGCTAGAGACCAGGGGGGATCGGAAAAAGCTTTCTTT

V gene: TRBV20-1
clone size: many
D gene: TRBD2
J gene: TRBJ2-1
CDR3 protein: CSARSGGDVEQFF
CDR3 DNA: TGCAGTGCTAGATCGGGAGGGGACGTTGAGCAGTTCTTC

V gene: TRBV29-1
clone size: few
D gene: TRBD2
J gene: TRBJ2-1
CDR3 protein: CSVDCREGPPPNEQFF
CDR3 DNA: TGCAGCGTTGACTGCCGGGAGGGCCCTCCCCCTAATGAGCAGTTCTTC

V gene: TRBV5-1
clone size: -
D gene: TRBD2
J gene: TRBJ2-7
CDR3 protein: CASSQMAGGPYEQYF
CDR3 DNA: TGCGCCAGCAGCCAGATGGCGGGGGGGCCTTACGAGCAGTACTTC

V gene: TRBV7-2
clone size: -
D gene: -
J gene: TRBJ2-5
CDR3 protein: CASSLMVAGETQYF
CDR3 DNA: TGTGCCAGCAGCTTAATGGTGGCGGGGGAGACCCAGTACTTC

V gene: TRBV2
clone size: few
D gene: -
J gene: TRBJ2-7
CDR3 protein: CASSEIEGFTYEQYF
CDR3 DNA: TGTGCCAGCAGTGAAATCGAGGGGTTCACCTACGAGCAGTACTTC

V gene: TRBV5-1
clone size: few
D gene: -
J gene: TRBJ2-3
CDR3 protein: CASGQGRLSTDTQYF
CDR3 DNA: TGCGCCAGCGGCCAGGGCAGACTTTCCACAGATACGCAGTATTTT

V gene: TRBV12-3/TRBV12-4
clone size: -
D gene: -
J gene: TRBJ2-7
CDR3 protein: CASSFGGHEQYF
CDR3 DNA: TGTGCCAGCAGTTTTGGGGGGCATGAGCAGTACTTC

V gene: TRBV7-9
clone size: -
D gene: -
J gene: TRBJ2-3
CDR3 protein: CASIPGRGLDTDTQYF
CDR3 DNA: TGTGCCAGCATCCCGGGGCGGGGATTGGACACAGATACGCAGTATTTT

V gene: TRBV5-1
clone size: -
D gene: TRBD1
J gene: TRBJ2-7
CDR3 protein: CASRPPGQGFEQYF
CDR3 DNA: TGCGCCAGCAGACCACCGGGACAGGGCTTCGAGCAGTACTTC

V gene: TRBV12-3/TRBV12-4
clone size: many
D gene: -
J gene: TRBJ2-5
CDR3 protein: CASRSSAETQYF
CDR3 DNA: TGTGCCAGCAGGTCTAGCGCAGAGACCCAGTACTTC

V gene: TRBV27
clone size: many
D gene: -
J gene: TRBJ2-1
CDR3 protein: CASSLDSGSYNEQFF
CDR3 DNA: TGTGCCAGCAGTTTAGATTCAGGGAGCTACAATGAGCAGTTCTTC

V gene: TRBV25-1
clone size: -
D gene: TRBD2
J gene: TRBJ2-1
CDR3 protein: CASSDHSGRAYNEQFF
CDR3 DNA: TGTGCCAGCAGTGACCACAGCGGGAGGGCTTACAATGAGCAGTTCTTC

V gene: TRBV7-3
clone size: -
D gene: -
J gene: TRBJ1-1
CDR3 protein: CASSLTRVRVNTEAFF
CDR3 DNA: TGTGCCAGCAGCTTAACACGCGTTAGGGTGAACACTGAAGCTTTCTTT

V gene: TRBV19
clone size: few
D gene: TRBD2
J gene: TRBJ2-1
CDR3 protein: CASSIEASGRVPYNEQFF
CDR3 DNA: TGTGCCAGTAGTATAGAGGCTAGCGGGAGAGTCCCCTACAATGAGCAGTTCTTC

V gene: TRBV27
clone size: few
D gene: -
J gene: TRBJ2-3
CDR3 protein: CASSFSPGRVISDTQYF
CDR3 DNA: TGTGCCAGCAGTTTTTCTCCGGGCAGGGTTATCTCAGATACGCAGTATTTT

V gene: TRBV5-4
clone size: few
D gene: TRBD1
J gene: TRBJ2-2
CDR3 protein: CASSLQGFGTPKTGELFF
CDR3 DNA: TGTGCCAGCAGCTTACAGGGGTTTGGCACCCCTAAAACCGGGGAGCTGTTTTTT

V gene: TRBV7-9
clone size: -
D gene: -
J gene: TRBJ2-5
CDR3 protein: CASSLAVFGVQETQYF
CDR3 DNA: TGTGCCAGCAGCTTAGCCGTATTTGGGGTCCAAGAGACCCAGTACTTC

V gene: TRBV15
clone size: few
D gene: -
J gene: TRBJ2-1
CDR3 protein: CATSRGRQNNEQFF
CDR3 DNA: TGTGCCACCAGCAGAGGCCGACAGAACAATGAGCAGTTCTTC

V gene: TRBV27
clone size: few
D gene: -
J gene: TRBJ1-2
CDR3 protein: CASSFSPAHYGYTF
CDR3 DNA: TGTGCCAGCAGTTTTAGCCCCGCCCACTATGGCTACACCTTC

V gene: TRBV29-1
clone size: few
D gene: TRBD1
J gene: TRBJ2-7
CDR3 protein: CSVGQGTSYEQYF
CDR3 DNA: TGCAGCGTTGGACAGGGAACCTCCTACGAGCAGTACTTC

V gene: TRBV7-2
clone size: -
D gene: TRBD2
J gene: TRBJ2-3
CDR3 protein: CASSSRAGPDTQYF
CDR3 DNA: TGTGCCAGCAGCTCAAGAGCGGGGCCAGATACGCAGTATTTT

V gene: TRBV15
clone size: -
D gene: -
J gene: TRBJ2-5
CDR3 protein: CATRESSQETQYF
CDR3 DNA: TGTGCCACCAGAGAGTCTTCCCAAGAGACCCAGTACTTC

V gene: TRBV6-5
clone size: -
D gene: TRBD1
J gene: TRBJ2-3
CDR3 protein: CASRSGQGSTDTQYF
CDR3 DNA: TGTGCCAGCCGTTCAGGACAGGGGAGCACAGATACGCAGTATTTT

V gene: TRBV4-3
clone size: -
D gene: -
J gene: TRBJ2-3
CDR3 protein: CASSLDSSTDTQYF
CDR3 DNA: TGCGCCAGCAGCCTGGACAGTAGCACAGATACGCAGTATTTT

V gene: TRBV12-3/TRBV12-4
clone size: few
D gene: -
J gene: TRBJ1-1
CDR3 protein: CASSPRNWEGTEAFF
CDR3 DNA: TGTGCCAGCAGTCCCCGGAACTGGGAGGGCACTGAAGCTTTCTTT

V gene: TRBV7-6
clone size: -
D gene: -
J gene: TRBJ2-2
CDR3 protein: CASKGGGKELFF
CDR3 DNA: TGTGCCAGCAAGGGCGGAGGAAAGGAGCTGTTTTTT

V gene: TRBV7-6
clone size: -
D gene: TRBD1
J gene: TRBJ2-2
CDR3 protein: CASSLNRGTNTGELFF
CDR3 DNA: TGTGCCAGCAGCTTAAACAGGGGGACGAACACCGGGGAGCTGTTTTTT

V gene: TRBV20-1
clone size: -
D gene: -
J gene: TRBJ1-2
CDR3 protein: CSASGDGGYTF
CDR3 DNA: TGCAGTGCTAGTGGGGACGGAGGCTACACCTTC